This T cell receptor beta chain was recorded in a study of OX40 agonist ivuxolimab in advanced cancers. At the level of the study: Ivuxolimab, which patients received intravenously every 2 weeks, was dosed at 0.01 to 10 mg/kg. General observations from the study: Both CD4+ and CD8+ T cell populations in blood had undergone clonal expansion by week 6 at 0.1 to 3.0 mg/kg. Part of the nonresponder group also had normalized T-cell clonal expansion that was low. Expanded peripheral T cells had an undetermined antigen specificity.

For this clone: Antigen unknown.

Sequenced by immunoSEQ multiplex PCR; TCRdb stores in-frame clones only, minus some. This sample has about 72,000 clones; almost 90% occur once, and the top ten carry roughly 0.9%. Per germline, CDR1 MNHEY and CDR2 SMNVEV (reference sequence). The V gene lost 1 base and the J gene lost 3 bases, with 9 bases spanning the gap. There are 14 residues in the CDR3. The receptor was isolated from an adult with an advanced solid tumor such as melanoma, head and neck, liver or kidney cancer. The chain uses TRBV27 and TRBJ1-1; D is ambiguous. This specimen was CD4+ or CD8+ T cells sorted from blood, taken in a trial of the OX40 agonist ivuxolimab. The CDR3 coding sequence is TGTGCCAGCAGTTTATTATCAGGTTACACTGAAGCTTTCTTT. It is translated as CASSLLSGYTEAFF.